This TCR beta chain was captured by sequencing in a study of control samples from healthy donors and cancer patients. The J segment lost 6 bases and the V segment lost 5 bases, leaving 11 bases of the junction unmatched. The CDR3 has 16 amino acids. Germline CDR1 reads SGHAT; CDR2 reads FQNNGV. Assay used: immunoSEQ multiplex PCR; TCRdb lists only in-frame clones, some missing. The sample yields 120,000 or so clones, 70% to 90% seen once. V gene TRBV11-2 combines with J gene TRBJ2-2, with TRBD1 identical over 8 bases. The clonotype comes from a man aged 55-75 years in good health. The sequenced sample consisted of blood. CDR3 nucleotide sequence: TGTGCCAGCAGCCCGAGACAGGGGTCAGTGGCCGGGGAGCTGTTTTTT. It specifies CASSPRQGSVAGELFF.